Given below is one TCR beta chain in context. A far larger clone is off by one base, so a read error is likely. This entry comes from a study of prognosis after radiotherapy for stage I lung cancer. The CDR3 is made up of 15 amino acids. Germline CDR1 SNHLY, CDR2 FYNNEI. V lost 8 bases to trimming and J lost 6 bases, with 19 bases between them. Two-round multiplex PCR on genomic DNA was the method by which TCR beta CDR3 was amplified. Primers specific to each TRBV and TRBJ gene were used in first-round PCR. TCRdb reprocessed the multiplex PCR reads with MiXCR, giving one entry per CDR3 protein. The data contain fewer than 65,000 distinct CDR3 sequences, over 30% of them seen just once; the ten biggest clones take up 9.2%.

The receptor's source is a donor aged 50 or older with non-small cell lung cancer. The chain links TRBV2 to TRBJ2-2, with D possibly matching TRBD1 (6 bases). The material was PBMCs, obtained before or after stereotactic body radiation therapy (not recorded which). The CDR3 coding sequence is TGTGCCAGCTGCCGGGACACCGTCTCCGCCGGGGAGCTGTTTTTT. It specifies CASCRDTVSAGELFF.